Each of the 17 T cell receptor beta chains below was sequenced from the same sample in a study of cytomegalovirus exposure and HLA in healthy donors. The PCR contained 60 Vbeta and 13 Jbeta primers. Sequencing used immunoSEQ multiplex PCR; TCRdb keeps in-frame clones, though not all of them. The table lists fewer than 350,000 clones, 70% to 90% of them singletons, with about 2.5% in the top ten. Sequencing was carried out using PBMCs. The receptors derive from a young woman in good health and CMV-seronegative.

This sequence joins TRBV5-5 and TRBJ1-4, with 8 bases fitting TRBD1. J lost 8 bases, V lost 4 bases, and 7 bases had no gene match. This CDR3 is built from 14 residues. CDR1 is SGHKS and CDR2 is YYEKEE in the germline V gene (reference sequence). The CDR3 protein is CASSPGQGGEKLFF. CDR3 coding DNA: TGTGCCAGCAGCCCCGGACAGGGTGGGGAAAAACTGTTTTTT.

The CDR3 DNA reads as TGTGCCAGTAGTATACAGGGTGACTATGGCTACACCTTC. Encoded protein: CASSIQGDYGYTF. The chain combines TRBV19 with TRBJ1-2, with D tentatively TRBD1 (5 bases). The germline V gene has CDR1 LNHDA and CDR2 SQIVND (reference sequence). CDR3 length: 13 residues. V was shortened by 2 bases and J by 3 bases, with 7 bases between the two germline ends.

The chain links TRBV5-6 to TRBJ2-5; 7 positions agree with TRBD1. V shed 4 bases, J shed 7 bases, and the junction held 7 bases outside the gene matches. CDR1 is SGHDT and CDR2 is YYEEEE in the germline V gene. The CDR3 covers 13 residues. This CDR3 reads CASSRGGWGTQYF. CDR3 nucleotides: TGTGCCAGCAGCCGAGGGGGCTGGGGGACCCAGTACTTC.

This rearrangement joins TRBV7-3 to TRBJ2-3; TRBD2 matches at 11 bases. V lost 1 base, J lost 3 bases, and 3 bases stayed unmatched. The CDR3 is 16 amino acids. The germline gives CDR1 SGHTA, CDR2 FQGTGA. This CDR3 reads CASSLSSGGGTDTQYF. In DNA, the CDR3 is TGTGCCAGCAGCTTAAGTAGCGGGGGGGGGACAGATACGCAGTATTTT.

A single count supports this clone. The J gene is TRBJ2-2, the V gene TRBV5-8, with a tentative D call TRBD2 (6 bases). CDR1 is SGHTS, CDR2 YDEGEE, per germline. V shed 1 base and J shed 4 bases, with 11 bases lying between them. There are 15 residues in the CDR3. For the CDR3, the DNA is TGTGCCAGCAGCTTGTGGGGGGTGAGCACCGGGGAGCTGTTTTTT. It translates to CASSLWGVSTGELFF.

The chain links TRBV15 to TRBJ2-5, with 10 positions matching TRBD1. The CDR3 is made up of 15 amino acids. Per the germline V gene, CDR1 is LNHNV and CDR2 is YYDKDF (reference sequence). V was pared by 2 bases and J by 5 bases, with 5 bases of the junction left unmatched. The CDR3 DNA reads as TGTGCCACCAGCAGACCGGGACAGGGGTCCGAGACCCAGTACTTC. Translation: CATSRPGQGSETQYF.

V gene TRBV5-4 combines with J gene TRBJ2-5, with D unresolved. Per the germline V gene, CDR1 is SGHNT and CDR2 is YYREEE (reference sequence). V was cut by 4 bases and J by 0 bases, with 7 bases left in between. This CDR3 is built from 13 residues. The CDR3 reads CASSLTNQETQYF. The DNA of the CDR3 is TGTGCCAGCAGCCTAACTAACCAAGAGACCCAGTACTTC.

With respect to this clone: Distinct nucleotide sequences in the sample also encode this CDR3. In DNA, the CDR3 is TGTGCCAGCAGTGCGCCCCAGGGTGCCTATAATTCACCCCTCCACTTT. Residues: CASSAPQGAYNSPLHF. The chain has TRBV2 and TRBJ1-6; maybe TRBD1 (5 bases). Per the germline V gene, CDR1 is SNHLY and CDR2 is FYNNEI. V lost 4 bases, J lost 2 bases, and 12 bases lay in between. This CDR3 comprises 16 residues.

The J gene is TRBJ2-3, the V gene TRBV5-5, with TRBD2 identical over 13 bases. CDR3 size: 16 residues. The germline V gene encodes CDR1 SGHKS and CDR2 YYEKEE (reference sequence). The J segment lost 2 bases and the V segment lost 7 bases, leaving 7 bases of the junction unmatched. DNA for the CDR3: TGTGCCAGCTCCGGACTAGCGGGGGCCTCCACAGATACGCAGTATTTT. Its protein is CASSGLAGASTDTQYF.

This chain joins TRBV21-1 and TRBJ1-3; the DNA was not used to check the table's D call, TRBD1. TRBV21-1 is noted as a pseudogene. There are 15 residues in the CDR3. CDR3 in amino acids: CASSNSAGGRNTIYF. The CDR3 region has the DNA TGTGCCAGCAGCAACTCCGCAGGGGGAAGAAACACCATATATTTT.

This chain's CDR3 is CASRDTKRGPFYGYTF. As DNA, the CDR3 is TGTGCCAGTCGGGACACCAAAAGGGGTCCGTTCTATGGCTACACCTTC. The chain employs TRBV6-4 and TRBJ1-2; D might be TRBD1 (6 bases). The V end lost 9 bases, the J end lost 4 bases, and 24 bases lay between the germline ends. CDR3 length equals 16 residues. The V gene's germline CDR1 is MRHNA and CDR2 SNTAGT.

The V gene is TRBV4-2, the J gene TRBJ2-7, with 10 positions matching TRBD2. Losses at the gene ends were 4 bases for V and 1 base for J; bases not matched to a gene: 7. The CDR3 has 16 residues. Germline-derived CDR1 and CDR2 are LGHNA and YNFKEQ. Written as DNA, the CDR3 is TGTGCCAGCAGCCCCAGGACTAGCGGATTTTCCTACGAGCAGTACTTC. Protein product: CASSPRTSGFSYEQYF.

This rearrangement joins TRBV10-3 to TRBJ2-3; weak D call: TRBD2 (6 bases). The germline gives CDR1 ENHRY, CDR2 SYGVKD. Trimming pared 6 bases from V and 1 base from J, leaving 17 bases between. CDR3 length: 16 residues. The CDR3 loop reads CAISPRDSRGTDTQYF. The CDR3 coding sequence is TGTGCCATCAGCCCCCGGGACTCCCGAGGCACAGATACGCAGTATTTT.

Only a few counts were recorded for this clone. The V and J genes are TRBV18 and TRBJ2-7; 8 nucleotides align to TRBD2. Germline loops: CDR1 KGHSH, CDR2 LQKENI. CDR3 length: 15 residues. Germline trimming cut 2 bases from V and 3 bases from J; bases unmatched to any gene: 6. The DNA for the CDR3 is TGTGCCAGCTCACCAAACAGCGGGGGCGACTACGAGCAGTACTTC. Amino acids: CASSPNSGGDYEQYF.

A single count supports this clone. J is TRBJ1-5 and V is TRBV5-5; possibly TRBD1 for D (6 bases). The V and J ends lost 2 bases and 7 bases respectively, with 7 bases between them. CDR1 and CDR2 from the germline V gene are SGHKS and YYEKEE (reference sequence). The CDR3 has 12 amino acids. CDR3 region: CASSFQGQPQHF. The CDR3 region has the DNA TGTGCCAGCAGCTTTCAGGGGCAGCCCCAGCATTTT.

The V gene is TRBV7-9, the J gene TRBJ2-1, with 9 bases that match TRBD2. V shed 0 bases, J shed 9 bases, and the junction held 9 bases outside the gene matches. This CDR3 spans 16 amino acids. Germline loops: CDR1 SEHNR, CDR2 FQNEAQ (reference sequence). CDR3 DNA sequence: TGTGCCAGCAGCTTAGCAGGAGCGGGGGGCAGGGGTGAGCAGTTCTTC. Translation: CASSLAGAGGRGEQFF. Full variable domain (outside the CDR3, taken from reference TRBV7-9 and TRBJ2-1): DTGVSQNPRHKITKRGQNVTFRCDPISEHNRLYWYRQTLGQGPEFLTYFQNEAQLEKSRLLSDRFSAERPKGSFSTLEIQRTEQGDSAMYLCASSLAGAGGRGEQFFGPGTRLTVL.

Only a few counts were recorded for this clone. This chain uses TRBV10-2 with TRBJ2-7, with D maybe TRBD1 (6 bases). Between the trimmed V and J ends, which lost 6 bases and 3 bases, there was a span of 18 bases. The CDR3 loop spans 15 amino acids. The V gene's germline CDR1 is WSHSY and CDR2 SAAADI. In nucleotides, the CDR3 is TGCGCCAGCAGGTTAGTGGCAGGGGCAAGCTACGAGCAGTACTTC. Translating it yields CASRLVAGASYEQYF.